Shown below are 21 T cell receptor beta chains from a single sample sequenced in a study of beta chain features in type 1 diabetes. Broader study findings: Researchers report that Type 1 diabetes patients had moderately but significantly shorter TCRB CDR3s across all four CD4+ subsets.

Investigators reverse transcribed all isolated RNA, so they sequenced expressed TCRB transcripts. The repertoire was sequenced with immunoSEQ multiplex PCR; TCRdb's copy has only in-frame clones and lacks some. The table lists hundreds of thousands of clones, 13% of them singletons, with 0.02% to 0.025% in the top ten. What these receptors recognize is not known. Specimen: naive CD4+ T cells from blood. These receptors were taken from a man younger than 35 with type 1 diabetes.

A note on this clone: This sample includes further DNA sequences coding for the same CDR3. The CDR3 spells CASSLGGDSYNEQFF. DNA for the CDR3: TGTGCCAGCAGCTTAGGAGGGGACAGCTACAATGAGCAGTTCTTC. V gene TRBV7-9 combines with J gene TRBJ2-1, with TRBD1 matching 7 bases. Germline assignment: CDR1 SEHNR and CDR2 FQNEAQ (reference sequence). The V gene end was trimmed by 1 base and the J gene end by 3 bases; junction bases not matched to a gene: 3. The CDR3 totals 15 residues.

CDR3 protein: CASSQDKGAYTDTQYF. Written as DNA, the CDR3 is TGCGCCAGCAGCCAAGATAAGGGGGCATACACAGATACGCAGTATTTT. This rearrangement joins TRBV4-1 to TRBJ2-3, with TRBD1 matching 7 bases. From germline, CDR1 is MGHRA and CDR2 YSYEKL. V was clipped by 0 bases and J by 2 bases; unmatched bases: 5. This CDR3 is built from 16 residues.

The CDR3 DNA reads TGTGCCAGCAGTCCCGTTCGGGGGGCCGTGGGCTACACCTTC. Translation gives CASSPVRGAVGYTF. V usage is TRBV2 and J usage is TRBJ1-2; D perhaps matches TRBD1 (6 bases). The V gene's germline CDR1 is SNHLY and CDR2 FYNNEI. This CDR3 has 14 amino acids. Trimming stripped 5 bases from V and 8 bases from J, with 18 bases between. The variable domain in full, completed from reference TRBV2 and TRBJ1-2, reads EPEVTQTPSHQVTQMGQEVILRCVPISNHLYFYWYRQILGQKVEFLVSFYNNEISEKSEIFDDQFSVERPDGSNFTLKIRSTKLEDSAMYFCASSPVRGAVGYTFGSGTRLTVV.

This clone was picked up a small number of times. The chain uses TRBV2 and TRBJ2-7; 7 nucleotides match TRBD1. Germline V gene sequence: CDR1 SNHLY, CDR2 FYNNEI. V was pared by 2 bases and J by 3 bases, with 7 bases of the junction left unmatched. The CDR3 contains 15 residues. CDR3 sequence: CASSEILRDSYEQYF. CDR3 bases: TGTGCCAGCAGTGAAATATTGAGGGACAGCTACGAGCAGTACTTC.

This clone was counted only a few times. The chain carries TRBV29-1 and TRBJ1-2; 10 nucleotides agree with TRBD1. This CDR3 has 17 residues. Germline V gives CDR1 SQVTM, CDR2 ANQGSEA. Trimming cost V 3 bases and J 2 bases; bases outside gene matches: 12. CDR3 amino acids: CSVDVGDRGRFNYGYTF. CDR3 DNA: TGCAGCGTTGATGTTGGTGACAGGGGGCGCTTCAACTATGGCTACACCTTC.

This clone was counted once. The chain links TRBV5-1 to TRBJ1-5; possibly TRBD1 for D (5 bases). The germline V gene encodes CDR1 SGHRS and CDR2 YFSETQ. The ends were cut back, 0 bases at V and 6 bases at J, with 10 bases in the middle. This CDR3 is 14 amino acids long. The CDR3 DNA reads as TGCGCCAGCAGCTTGGTAGTGGGGACTCAGCCCCAGCATTTT. This encodes CASSLVVGTQPQHF.

This chain uses TRBV5-1 with TRBJ2-1; 7 positions agree with TRBD2. The V segment lost 4 bases and the J segment 3 bases; nucleotides outside the gene matches: 7. Germline CDR1 SGHRS, CDR2 YFSETQ. The CDR3 has 15 amino acids. The CDR3 sequence: CASSTAGADYNEQFF. Here the CDR3 DNA reads TGCGCCAGCAGCACCGCGGGAGCGGACTACAATGAGCAGTTCTTC.

This clone has a handful of counts. V gene TRBV9 combines with J gene TRBJ1-6; 9 bases fit TRBD1. V trimming: 1 base; J trimming: 7 bases; junction bases outside the gene matches: 12. Germline values: CDR1 SGDLS, CDR2 YYNGEE. This CDR3 spans 18 amino acids. The chain's CDR3 is CASSVTTGGEPPNSPLHF. The CDR3 DNA sequence: TGTGCCAGCAGCGTAACTACAGGGGGCGAGCCTCCAAATTCACCCCTCCACTTT.

This clone was found a few times. J is TRBJ2-7 and V is TRBV15; 9 nucleotides align to TRBD1. Germline V gene sequence: CDR1 LNHNV, CDR2 YYDKDF (reference sequence). After removal of 5 bases from V and 2 bases from J, the junction contained 7 bases not matched to a gene. The CDR3 loop spans 15 amino acids. CDR3 DNA sequence: TGTGCCACCAGCTTCGAACAGGGGGCGACCTACGAGCAGTACTTC. Its protein product is CATSFEQGATYEQYF. The entire variable domain, with the rest obtained from reference TRBV15 and TRBJ2-7, is as follows: DAMVIQNPRYQVTQFGKPVTLSCSQTLNHNVMYWYQQKSSQAPKLLFHYYDKDFNNEADTPDNFQSRRPNTSFCFLDIRSPGLGDTAMYLCATSFEQGATYEQYFGPGTRLTVT.

This clone was counted a few times. The rearrangement uses TRBV30 and TRBJ2-3, with D possibly matching TRBD2 (7 bases). The CDR3 loop spans 16 amino acids. In germline, CDR1 is GTSNPN, CDR2 SVGIG (reference sequence). Trimming removed 4 bases from V and 6 bases from J, with 23 bases in between. The CDR3 DNA follows: TGTGCCTGGACCCGTGGGGGGGCGACGGGATGGGATACGCAGTATTTT. Its protein is CAWTRGGATGWDTQYF.

This chain connects TRBV6-5 to TRBJ1-2; D ambiguous. The CDR3 runs to 14 residues. Trimming stripped 5 bases from V and 3 bases from J, with 13 bases between. CDR1 and CDR2 (germline): MNHEY, SVGAGI. The CDR3 loop reads CASSPDTLYYGYTF. In nucleotides, the CDR3 is TGTGCCAGCAGTCCCGACACGTTATACTATGGCTACACCTTC.

This clone has only a few counts. This chain links TRBV5-1 with TRBJ2-1; D might be TRBD1 (5 bases). With 4 bases removed from V and 6 bases from J, the gap between germline ends came to 11 bases. This CDR3 comprises 13 residues. The germline CDR1 and CDR2 sequences are SGHRS and YFSETQ. The CDR3 protein is CASSHGHGNEQFF. In DNA form, the CDR3 reads TGCGCCAGCAGCCACGGACACGGCAATGAGCAGTTCTTC.

This clone was counted between two and nine times. The chain has TRBV7-8 and TRBJ1-1, with TRBD1 as a possible D gene (5 bases). Trimming removed 3 bases at V and 6 bases at J, with 14 bases between. The germline CDR1 and CDR2 sequences are SGHVS and FQNEAQ. The CDR3 length is 14 residues. CDR3 in amino acids: CASSFSGGFAEAFF. The CDR3 DNA follows: TGTGCCAGCAGCTTTAGCGGGGGGTTTGCTGAAGCTTTCTTT.

This clone showed up just a few times. The chain combines TRBV9 with TRBJ1-6; D perhaps matches TRBD1 (5 bases). The V gene lost 0 bases and the J gene lost 7 bases, with 8 bases spanning the gap. The CDR3 extends over 14 amino acids. Germline V CDR1 and CDR2: SGDLS, YYNGEE. The CDR3 DNA follows: TGTGCCAGCAGCGTAGGACGGGGGAATTCACCCCTCCACTTT. Translated, it gives CASSVGRGNSPLHF.

This clone was picked up a small number of times. The gene calls are TRBV29-1 and TRBJ1-3; a possible D gene is TRBD1 (5 bases). Trimming took 4 bases from V and 4 from J, leaving 11 bases between them. The CDR3 sequence is 13 residues long. Per the germline V gene, CDR1 is SQVTM and CDR2 is ANQGSEA. The CDR3 is CSVVIQAGNTIYF. The CDR3 DNA sequence: TGCAGCGTTGTCATACAGGCGGGAAACACCATATATTTT.

This chain's CDR3 is CASSPTQPGTANYGYTF. CDR3 nucleotides: TGTGCCAGCTCTCCCACCCAGCCCGGGACAGCTAACTATGGCTACACCTTC. The chain recombines TRBV18 with TRBJ1-2, with 7 bases identical to TRBD1. Germline V CDR1 and CDR2: KGHSH, LQKENI. The junction had 13 bases not matched to a gene; V was cut back by 6 bases and J by 0 bases. The CDR3 length is 17 residues.

As to this clone: Germline is not matched at one junction end, which may reflect a read error. The rearrangement joins TRBV6-6 to TRBJ1-2, with 11 bases lining up with TRBD1. This CDR3 is 13 amino acids long. Germline V gene sequence: CDR1 MNHNY, CDR2 SVGAGI (reference sequence). In nucleotides, the CDR3 is TGTGCCAGCAACCCGGGACAGGGGGGCCAGAAAGACTTC. Its translation is CASNPGQGGQKDF.

In this sample, this clone turned up a few times. The CDR3 protein is CATAPGLPRDTQYF. As DNA, the CDR3 is TGTGCCACCGCGCCCGGGCTTCCACGTGATACGCAGTATTTT. The rearrangement links TRBV6-6 to TRBJ2-3; D is undetermined. There are 14 residues in the CDR3. The V gene lost 10 bases and the J gene lost 6 bases, with 20 bases spanning the gap. Germline values: CDR1 MNHNY, CDR2 SVGAGI (reference sequence).

This clone showed up just a few times. The rearrangement uses TRBV4-2 and TRBJ2-7; 11 nucleotides line up with TRBD2. In germline, CDR1 is LGHNA, CDR2 YNFKEQ. This CDR3 region has 15 residues. Germline trimming cut 0 bases from V and 2 bases from J; bases unmatched to any gene: 0. CDR3 loop: CASSQELAGAYEQYF. The CDR3 nucleotides read TGTGCCAGCAGCCAAGAACTAGCGGGGGCCTACGAGCAGTACTTC.

As DNA, the CDR3 is TGTGCCTGGAGCCTCACTGGGCTTAACACTGAAGCTTTCTTT. This encodes CAWSLTGLNTEAFF. The J gene is TRBJ1-1, the V gene TRBV30; D remains ambiguous. Looked up from germline, CDR1 is GTSNPN and CDR2 is SVGIG (reference sequence). V shed 3 bases and J shed 2 bases, with 13 bases lying between them. This CDR3 region has 14 residues.

This clone occurred a few times. The chain is built from TRBV6-5 and TRBJ1-1; tentatively, D is TRBD1 (6 bases). The CDR3 loop spans 16 amino acids. V dropped 1 base and J dropped 4 bases, with 16 bases sitting between them. Per the germline V gene, CDR1 is MNHEY and CDR2 is SVGAGI. Here the CDR3 reads CASSYWGRVSTTEAFF. The CDR3 nucleotides are TGTGCCAGCAGTTACTGGGGGCGGGTTTCGACCACTGAAGCTTTCTTT.